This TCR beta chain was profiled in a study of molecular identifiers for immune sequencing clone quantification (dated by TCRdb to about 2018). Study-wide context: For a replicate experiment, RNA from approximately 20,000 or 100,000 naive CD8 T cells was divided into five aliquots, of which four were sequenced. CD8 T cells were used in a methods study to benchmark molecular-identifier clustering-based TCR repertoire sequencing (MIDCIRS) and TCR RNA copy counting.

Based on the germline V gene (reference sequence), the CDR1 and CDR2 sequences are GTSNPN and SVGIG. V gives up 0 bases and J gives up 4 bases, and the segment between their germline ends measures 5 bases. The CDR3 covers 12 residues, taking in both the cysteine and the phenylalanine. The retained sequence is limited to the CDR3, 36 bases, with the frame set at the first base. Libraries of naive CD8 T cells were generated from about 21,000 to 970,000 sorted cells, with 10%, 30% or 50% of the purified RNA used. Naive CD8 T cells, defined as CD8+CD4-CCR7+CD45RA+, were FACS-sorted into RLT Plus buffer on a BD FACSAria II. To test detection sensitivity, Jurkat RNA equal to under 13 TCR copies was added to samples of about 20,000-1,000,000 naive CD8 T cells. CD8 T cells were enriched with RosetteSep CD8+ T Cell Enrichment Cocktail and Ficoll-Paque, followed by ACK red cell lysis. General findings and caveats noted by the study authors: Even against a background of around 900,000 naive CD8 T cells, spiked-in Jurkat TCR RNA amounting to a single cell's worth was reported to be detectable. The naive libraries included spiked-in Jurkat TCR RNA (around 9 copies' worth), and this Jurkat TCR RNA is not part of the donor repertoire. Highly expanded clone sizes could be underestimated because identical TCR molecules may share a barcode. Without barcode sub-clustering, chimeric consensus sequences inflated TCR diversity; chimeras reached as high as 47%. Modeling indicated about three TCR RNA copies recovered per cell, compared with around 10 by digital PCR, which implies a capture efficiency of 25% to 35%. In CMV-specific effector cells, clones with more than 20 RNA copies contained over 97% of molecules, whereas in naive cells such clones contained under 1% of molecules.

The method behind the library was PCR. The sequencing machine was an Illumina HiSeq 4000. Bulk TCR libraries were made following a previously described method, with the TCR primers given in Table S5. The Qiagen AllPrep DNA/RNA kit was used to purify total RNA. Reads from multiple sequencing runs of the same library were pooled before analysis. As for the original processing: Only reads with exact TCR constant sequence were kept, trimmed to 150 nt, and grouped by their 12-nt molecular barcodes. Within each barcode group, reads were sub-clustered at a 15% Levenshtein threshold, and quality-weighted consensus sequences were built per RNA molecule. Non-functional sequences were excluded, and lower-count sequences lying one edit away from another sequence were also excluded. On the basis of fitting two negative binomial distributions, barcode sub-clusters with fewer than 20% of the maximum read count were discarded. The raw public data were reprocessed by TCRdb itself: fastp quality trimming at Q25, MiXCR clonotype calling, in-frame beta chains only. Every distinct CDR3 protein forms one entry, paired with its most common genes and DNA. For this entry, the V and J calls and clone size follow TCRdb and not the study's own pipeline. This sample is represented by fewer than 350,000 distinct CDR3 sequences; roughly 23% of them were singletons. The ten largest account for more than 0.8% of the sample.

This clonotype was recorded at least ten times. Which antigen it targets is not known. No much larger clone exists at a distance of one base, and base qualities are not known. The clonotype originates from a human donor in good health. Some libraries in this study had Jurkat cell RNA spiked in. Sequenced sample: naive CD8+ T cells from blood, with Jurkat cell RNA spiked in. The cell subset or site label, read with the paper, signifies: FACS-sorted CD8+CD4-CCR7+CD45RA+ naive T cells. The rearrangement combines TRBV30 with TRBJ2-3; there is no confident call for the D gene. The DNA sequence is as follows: TGTGCCTGGAGTGTAGGAGCAGATACGCAGTATTTT. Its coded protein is CAWSVGADTQYF.